The present entry profiles one TCR beta chain with its context. The data derive from a study of shared clonotypes between healthy human individuals. Sequencing was performed with immunoSEQ multiplex PCR; in TCRdb, only in-frame clones are kept and a portion is missing. The profile shows about 2 million clones, 85% to 95% of them singletons. The sample consisted of naive CD4+ T cells sorted from blood. Subset defined: CD45RA+ positively selected. The clonotype was recovered from a man younger than 35 in good health.

The CDR3 here is CASSEDTNTEAFF. In DNA form, the CDR3 reads TGTGCCAGCAGTGAGGATACGAACACTGAAGCTTTCTTT. The J gene is TRBJ1-1, the V gene TRBV25-1; no definite D call. Germline lookup yields CDR1 MGHDK and CDR2 SYGVNS. Trimming removed 3 bases at V and 1 base at J, with 6 bases between. CDR3 length equals 13 residues.